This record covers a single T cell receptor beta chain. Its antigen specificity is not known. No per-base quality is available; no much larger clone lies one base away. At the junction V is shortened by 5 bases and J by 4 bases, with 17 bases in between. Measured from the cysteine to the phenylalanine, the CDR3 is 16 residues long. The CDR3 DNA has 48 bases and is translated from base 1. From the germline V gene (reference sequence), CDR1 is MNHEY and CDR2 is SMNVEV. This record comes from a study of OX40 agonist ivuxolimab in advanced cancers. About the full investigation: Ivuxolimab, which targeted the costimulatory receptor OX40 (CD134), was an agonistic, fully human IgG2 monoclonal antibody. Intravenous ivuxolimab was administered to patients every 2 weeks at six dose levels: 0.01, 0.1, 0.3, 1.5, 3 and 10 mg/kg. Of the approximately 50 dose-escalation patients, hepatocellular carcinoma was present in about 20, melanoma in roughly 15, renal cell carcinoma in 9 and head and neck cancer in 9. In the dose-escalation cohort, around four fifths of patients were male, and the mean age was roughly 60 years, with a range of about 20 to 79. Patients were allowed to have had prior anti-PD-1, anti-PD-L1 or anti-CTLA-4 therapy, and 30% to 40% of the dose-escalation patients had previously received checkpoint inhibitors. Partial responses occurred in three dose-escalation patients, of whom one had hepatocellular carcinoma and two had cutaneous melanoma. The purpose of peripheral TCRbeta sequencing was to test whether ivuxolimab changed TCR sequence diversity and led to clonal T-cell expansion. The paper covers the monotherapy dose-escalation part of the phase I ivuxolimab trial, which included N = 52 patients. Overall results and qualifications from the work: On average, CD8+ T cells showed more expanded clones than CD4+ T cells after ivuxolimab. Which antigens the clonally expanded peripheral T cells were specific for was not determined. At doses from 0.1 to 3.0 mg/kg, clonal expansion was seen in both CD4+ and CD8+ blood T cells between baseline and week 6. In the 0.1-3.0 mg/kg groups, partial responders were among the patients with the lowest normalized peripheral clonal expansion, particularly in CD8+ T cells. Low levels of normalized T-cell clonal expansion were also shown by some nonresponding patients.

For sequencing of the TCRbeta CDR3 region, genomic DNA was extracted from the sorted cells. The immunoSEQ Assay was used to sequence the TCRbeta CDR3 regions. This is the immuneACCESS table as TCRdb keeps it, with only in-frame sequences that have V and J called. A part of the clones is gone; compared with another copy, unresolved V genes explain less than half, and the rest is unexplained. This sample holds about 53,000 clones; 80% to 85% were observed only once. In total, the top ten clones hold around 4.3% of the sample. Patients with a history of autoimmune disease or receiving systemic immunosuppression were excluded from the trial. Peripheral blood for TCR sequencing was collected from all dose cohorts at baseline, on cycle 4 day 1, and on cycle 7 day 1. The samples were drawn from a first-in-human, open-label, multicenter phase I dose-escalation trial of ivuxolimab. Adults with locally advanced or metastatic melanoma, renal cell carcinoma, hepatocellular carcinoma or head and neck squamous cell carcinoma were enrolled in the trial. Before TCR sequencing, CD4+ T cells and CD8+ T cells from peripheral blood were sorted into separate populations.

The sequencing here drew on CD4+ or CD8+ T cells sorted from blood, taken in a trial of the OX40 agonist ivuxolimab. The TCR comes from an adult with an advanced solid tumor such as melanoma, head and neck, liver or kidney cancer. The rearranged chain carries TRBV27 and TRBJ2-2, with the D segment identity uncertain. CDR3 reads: CASSRWFETTTGELFF. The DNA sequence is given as TGTGCCAGCAGTCGATGGTTTGAGACCACCACCGGGGAGCTGTTTTTT.